These T cell receptor beta chains were read from a single sample in a study of cytomegalovirus exposure and HLA in healthy donors. Using immunoSEQ multiplex PCR, the repertoire was profiled, and TCRdb retains in-frame clones only, with some absent. The repertoire includes fewer than 150,000 clones, just under 85% of them detected once, and 3.5% to 5% sits in the top ten. Specimen: PBMCs. All receptors derive from a man in his forties in good health and CMV-seropositive. CDR3s include the opening cysteine and the closing phenylalanine or tryptophan. A D gene is named only where the DNA matches it firmly. Clone size is not always given. Where it is, it says once, few, many or a class for expanded clones.

v_call,j_call,d_call,clone_size,cdr3_nt,cdr3_aa
TRBV19,TRBJ1-2,TRBD1,.,TGTGCCAGTAGCCCTTGGGTGGGACAGGGCGGGGGCTACACCTTC,CASSPWVGQGGGYTF
TRBV14,TRBJ1-6,TRBD1,.,TGTGCCAGCAGCCCGACAGGGAGTTATTCACCCCTCCACTTT,CASSPTGSYSPLHF
TRBV19,TRBJ1-6,TRBD1,.,TGTGCCAGTAGTACCCGTGGACAGGGACTCCTCCACTTT,CASSTRGQGLLHF
TRBV2,TRBJ2-7,.,.,TGTGCCACCCTCTTGGAGACAGGTCACTACGAGCAGTACTTC,CATLLETGHYEQYF
TRBV12-5,TRBJ1-2,TRBD1,.,TGTGCTAGTGGCCCGGGACAGGGGAGTGGCTACACCTTC,CASGPGQGSGYTF
TRBV18,TRBJ2-7,.,.,TGTGCCAGCTCACCACCGTGGAGGGGTAACGAGCAGTACTTC,CASSPPWRGNEQYF
TRBV15,TRBJ2-1,.,once,TGTGCCACCAGCAGACAGGGCATTTACAATGAGCAGTTCTTC,CATSRQGIYNEQFF
TRBV9,TRBJ2-5,TRBD2,.,TGTGCCAGCAGCGTAGGGGCTAGCGGGGGGGCCGTTGAGACCCAGTACTTC,CASSVGASGGAVETQYF
TRBV5-1,TRBJ2-5,TRBD2,.,TGCGCCAGCAGCCCCCTGACTAGCGGGCAAGGAGAGACCCAGTACTTC,CASSPLTSGQGETQYF
TRBV7-7,TRBJ2-5,.,.,TGTGCCAGCAGCCCGGACAGCATCTACGGGACCCAGTACTTC,CASSPDSIYGTQYF
TRBV30,TRBJ2-2,TRBD1,.,TGTGCCTGGAGTCCCCCGGGACAGGCGAACACCGGGGAGCTGTTTTTT,CAWSPPGQANTGELFF
TRBV15,TRBJ1-5,.,.,TGTGCCACCAGCCAGGGATGGGGGCTGGGCAATCAGCCCCAGCATTTT,CATSQGWGLGNQPQHF
TRBV27,TRBJ2-7,TRBD2,.,TGTGCCAGCAGGGGGACTAGCGGGAGGAAAAACTCCTACGAGCAGTACTTC,CASRGTSGRKNSYEQYF
TRBV5-4,TRBJ2-5,.,.,TGTGCCAGCAGCATCTTCGACAGGAGGCTACAAGAGACCCAGTACTTC,CASSIFDRRLQETQYF
TRBV7-9,TRBJ1-2,TRBD1,.,TGTTCCAGCAGCCCGGGACAGGGGGACTATGGCTACACCTTC,CSSSPGQGDYGYTF
TRBV9,TRBJ2-1,TRBD2,once,TGTGCCAGCAGCGCACTAGGGACTAGCGTTCCCTACAATGAGCAGTTCTTC,CASSALGTSVPYNEQFF
TRBV5-1,TRBJ2-7,TRBD1,once,TGCGCCAGCAGCTCCAGACAGGGGGCTCCCGAGCAGTACTTC,CASSSRQGAPEQYF
TRBV27,TRBJ2-1,.,.,TGTGCCAGCAGTTTACGGGCAGGGATCGATGAGCAGTTCTTC,CASSLRAGIDEQFF
TRBV28,TRBJ2-5,TRBD2,.,TGTGCCAGCAGTCCGACTAGCGGGAGGGCCAGTGAGAAGACCCAGTACTTC,CASSPTSGRASEKTQYF
TRBV30,TRBJ2-1,TRBD2,.,TGTGCCTGGAGTGTCGGACTAGCGGGAGAGGATGAGCAGTTCTTC,CAWSVGLAGEDEQFF
TRBV27,TRBJ1-2,TRBD1,.,TGTGCCAGCAGTTTCCGCTCGGACAGGGCCTTCCCTCATGGCTACACCTTC,CASSFRSDRAFPHGYTF
TRBV29-1,TRBJ2-5,.,few,TGCAGCGTCTCCAGGGGTAAGGAGACCCAGTACTTC,CSVSRGKETQYF
TRBV6-5,TRBJ2-7,TRBD1,.,TGTGCCAGCAGTCCCTCGGGACAGGGTAACAAGCAGTACTTC,CASSPSGQGNKQYF
TRBV7-9,TRBJ1-6,TRBD1,.,TGTGCCAGCAGCCTCCAGGGGGACTATAATTCACCCCTCCACTTT,CASSLQGDYNSPLHF
TRBV10-3,TRBJ2-1,.,.,TGTGCCATCAGTGGGGGGGAATCCTACAATGAGCAGTTCTTC,CAISGGESYNEQFF
TRBV10-3,TRBJ2-1,TRBD2,.,TGTGCCATCAGTGAGTCTAGCGGGGGGACCTACAATGAGCAGTTCTTC,CAISESSGGTYNEQFF
TRBV7-9,TRBJ2-5,.,.,TGTGCCAGCAGCCAGAATAGGGGGTACCCCCGGGAGACCCAGTACTTC,CASSQNRGYPRETQYF
TRBV11-3,TRBJ2-3,.,.,TGTGCCAGCAGTTTACTGAGGAACACAGATACGCAGTATTTT,CASSLLRNTDTQYF
TRBV29-1,TRBJ1-1,.,few,TGCAGCGTATACAGGGTCATGAACACTGAAGCTTTCTTT,CSVYRVMNTEAFF
TRBV18,TRBJ2-5,.,.,TGTGCCAGCTCACCACCGTGGGGCGGCGGAGAGACCCAGTACTTC,CASSPPWGGGETQYF
TRBV11-2,TRBJ1-1,.,.,TGTGCCAGCAGCCGAGAGAGGAACACTGAAGCTTTCTTT,CASSRERNTEAFF
TRBV4-1,TRBJ1-2,TRBD1,.,TGCGCCAGCAGCCAAGACCCGACAGGGTTGGGCTATGGCTACACCTTC,CASSQDPTGLGYGYTF
TRBV18,TRBJ2-7,TRBD2,.,TGTGCCAGCTCACGACTAGCGGGAGGCCCCACCAGGGATGAGCAGTACTTC,CASSRLAGGPTRDEQYF
TRBV6-1,TRBJ2-7,.,.,TGTGCCAGCAGTGCCCGATCAGATTCCGAGCAGTACTTC,CASSARSDSEQYF
TRBV7-7,TRBJ1-1,TRBD1,.,TGTGCTAGCAGCCCCTTGACAGGGGAAAACACTGAAGCTTTCTTT,CASSPLTGENTEAFF
TRBV10-3,TRBJ1-1,.,.,TGTGCCATCAGTGAGTCGAACGGTGGTGAAGCTTTCTTT,CAISESNGGEAFF
TRBV14,TRBJ2-5,.,.,TGTGCTAGCAGCCTACAGGGCAAACTGAGAGAGACCCAGTACTTC,CASSLQGKLRETQYF
TRBV6-5,TRBJ1-1,.,.,TGTGCCAGCAGTTACGCGGGAGTGAACACTGAAGCTTTCTTT,CASSYAGVNTEAFF
TRBV27,TRBJ2-1,TRBD1,.,TGTGCCAGCAGCGGCGTTCGGTATAGGACAGGGAGTTGGGATGAGCAGTTCTTC,CASSGVRYRTGSWDEQFF
TRBV5-1,TRBJ2-5,.,.,TGCGCCAGCAGCTTGGACTACCAAGAGACCCAGTACTTC,CASSLDYQETQYF
TRBV7-6,TRBJ1-4,TRBD1,.,TGTGCCAGCAGCCACCGGGGCAGGGGGCAAAGCTTGACTAATGAAAAACTGTTTTTT,CASSHRGRGQSLTNEKLFF
TRBV4-1,TRBJ2-7,TRBD2,.,TGCGCCAGCAGCGCAAGCGTAGCGGGAGTTATCTACGAGCAGTACTTC,CASSASVAGVIYEQYF
TRBV7-9,TRBJ1-1,.,.,TGTGCCAGCAGCCCAACTGCGGAGGCTTTCTTT,CASSPTAEAFF
TRBV4-1,TRBJ2-1,TRBD2,.,TGCGCCAGCAGCCAGCGCTCAGCGGGAGGGGACAATGAGCAGTTCTTC,CASSQRSAGGDNEQFF
TRBV11-3,TRBJ2-7,.,few,TGTGCCAGCAGCTTAGGACATCCCAACGAGCAGTACTTC,CASSLGHPNEQYF
TRBV4-3,TRBJ2-3,.,.,TGCGCCAGCAGCCGCCGGTACACAGATACGCAGTATTTT,CASSRRYTDTQYF
TRBV4-1,TRBJ1-2,TRBD1,.,TGCGCCAGCAGCCTCCGACAGGGTGAATTGGATGGCTACACCTTC,CASSLRQGELDGYTF
TRBV12-1,TRBJ1-1,.,.,TGTGCCAGCAGCCTAAGAGGGCACGAGAACACTGAAGCTTTCTTT,CASSLRGHENTEAFF
TRBV5-1,TRBJ2-2,TRBD2,.,TGCGCCAGCAACCGGGACTACTACACCGGGGAGCTGTTTTTT,CASNRDYYTGELFF
TRBV5-1,TRBJ1-6,.,.,TGCGCCAGCAGCTTGAGGGGCCCAAACACAGATTCACCCCTCCACTTT,CASSLRGPNTDSPLHF
TRBV5-1,TRBJ1-3,.,.,TGCGCCAGCAGCACGGGACTTGGAAACACCATATATTTT,CASSTGLGNTIYF
TRBV6-5,TRBJ1-5,.,.,TGTGCCAGCAGTTACACGGCACAGGGAAATCAGCCCCAGCATTTT,CASSYTAQGNQPQHF
TRBV7-6,TRBJ2-1,.,.,TGTGCCAGCAGCTTAGCGCGGGAGCAGTTCTTC,CASSLAREQFF
TRBV7-8,TRBJ1-2,.,.,TGTGCCAGCAGCTTAGTACAAGGGGGTCCGGCTGGCTACACCTTC,CASSLVQGGPAGYTF
TRBV4-2,TRBJ2-7,TRBD2,.,TGTGCCAGCAGCCAAGAAAGGGGAAGCGGGAGTCGCAAGCAGTACTTC,CASSQERGSGSRKQYF
TRBV6-5,TRBJ1-1,TRBD1,.,TGTGCCAGCAGCGGGACAGGGGGTGGAGCTTTCTTT,CASSGTGGGAFF
TRBV7-9,TRBJ2-1,TRBD1,.,TGTGCCAGCAGCTTCCCGGGGACAGGGAACTACAATGAGCAGTTCTTC,CASSFPGTGNYNEQFF